This T cell receptor beta chain was captured by sequencing in a study of blood T cell repertoires in COVID-19. Study summary: COVID-19 samples collected from the United States, Italy and Spain covered acute and convalescent phases.

The germline V gene encodes CDR1 KGHSH and CDR2 LQKENI. V was pared by 3 bases and J by 1 base, with 0 bases of the junction left unmatched. The length of the CDR3 is 14 residues. Profiling relied on immunoSEQ multiplex PCR, and the TCRdb table lists in-frame clones only, not all of them. The table records about 34,000 clones, 80% to 90% of them present only once. This clone was found a few times. Sequenced input: peripheral blood. The rearrangement links TRBV18 to TRBJ2-7; 10 positions match TRBD2. The receptor was derived from a man aged 60 to 75 with active COVID-19. CDR3 in amino acids: CASSPGLASYEQYF. The CDR3 nucleotides are TGTGCCAGCTCACCGGGACTAGCGTCCTACGAGCAGTACTTC.